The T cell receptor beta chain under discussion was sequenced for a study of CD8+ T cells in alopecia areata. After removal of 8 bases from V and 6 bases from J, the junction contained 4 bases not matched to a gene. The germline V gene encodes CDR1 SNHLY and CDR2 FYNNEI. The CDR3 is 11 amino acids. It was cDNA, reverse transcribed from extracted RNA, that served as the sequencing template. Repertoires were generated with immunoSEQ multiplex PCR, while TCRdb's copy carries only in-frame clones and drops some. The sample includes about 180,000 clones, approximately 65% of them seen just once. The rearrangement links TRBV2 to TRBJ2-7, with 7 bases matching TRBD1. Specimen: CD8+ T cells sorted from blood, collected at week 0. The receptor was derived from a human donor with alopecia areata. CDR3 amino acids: CASYRGAEQYF. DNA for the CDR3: TGTGCCAGCTACAGGGGTGCCGAGCAGTACTTC.